Following are 11 T cell receptor beta chains from one sample sequenced in a study of T cells expressing NK-cell markers. TCRdb re-called the 5' RACE reads; every CDR3 protein appears as one record, without DNA. The repertoire table contains hundreds of thousands of distinct CDR3 sequences. The material sequenced was blood T cells: a sorted CD56 or NKG2C T cell subset, CD4+ or CD8+ T cells, or bulk PBMC T cells (not recorded which). The receptor set was obtained from a woman aged 18 to 69 in good health.

This chain uses TRBV4-3 with TRBJ1-3; with no DNA, the TCRdb D assignment of TRBD1 cannot be verified. CDR3 size: 15 residues. Germline CDR1 LGHNA, CDR2 YSLEER. The CDR3 here is CASSQAAGAGNTIYF.

The chain employs TRBV10-3 and TRBJ2-5; TCRdb outputs TRBD1, but without DNA this stays unchecked. From germline, CDR1 is ENHRY and CDR2 SYGVKD. The CDR3 is 15 amino acids. CDR3 sequence reads: CAISAVGQPGETQYF.

The chain recombines TRBV7-3 with TRBJ1-6. CDR1 and CDR2 from the germline V gene are SGHTA and FQGTGA. There are 13 residues in the CDR3. The CDR3 region is CASSLDSYSPLHF.

The chain has TRBV7-9 and TRBJ1-1; TCRdb names TRBD1, which stays unverified in the absence of DNA. This CDR3 is 14 amino acids long. Germline-derived CDR1 and CDR2 are SEHNR and FQNEAQ (reference sequence). CDR3 amino acids: CASSPPGVNTEAFF. Full variable domain (rest looked up from reference TRBV7-9 and TRBJ1-1): DTGVSQNPRHKITKRGQNVTFRCDPISEHNRLYWYRQTLGQGPEFLTYFQNEAQLEKSRLLSDRFSAERPKGSFSTLEIQRTEQGDSAMYLCASSPPGVNTEAFFGQGTRLTVV.

The chain recombines TRBV7-3 with TRBJ2-3. There are 15 residues in the CDR3. Germline lookup yields CDR1 SGHTA and CDR2 FQGTGA. This chain's CDR3 is CASSLSKLPTDTQYF.

The V gene is TRBV29-1, the J gene TRBJ1-5; no DNA is available, so the TRBD1 call from TCRdb remains unchecked. The CDR3 contains 18 residues. The germline CDR1 and CDR2 sequences are SQVTM and ANQGSEA. This chain's CDR3 is CSVVYDGTGGGIDQPQHF.

The V call is TRBV20-1, the J call TRBJ2-1; TCRdb's assignment of TRBD2 cannot be checked, as there is no DNA. The germline CDR1 and CDR2 sequences are DFQATT and SNEGSKA (reference sequence). The CDR3 totals 17 residues. This CDR3 reads CSARVTSGGSSYNEQFF.

The rearrangement uses TRBV7-3 and TRBJ2-1; TCRdb calls TRBD2, which cannot be checked without DNA. The CDR3 length is 16 residues. Per the germline V gene, CDR1 is SGHTA and CDR2 is FQGTGA. CDR3 amino acids: CASSPAPSGSYNEQFF.

The rearrangement links TRBV9 to TRBJ2-1; the D gene TCRdb calls, TRBD2, cannot be checked with no DNA. The CDR3 runs to 14 residues. Germline V gene data show CDR1 as SGDLS and CDR2 as YYNGEE. CDR3 amino acids: CASSVIGGAGEQFF.

The rearrangement uses TRBV6-5 and TRBJ2-1; the TRBD1 assignment by TCRdb is unverifiable without DNA. Germline V lookup: CDR1 MNHEY, CDR2 SVGAGI. This CDR3 contains 15 residues. This CDR3 is CASSYSGQGGNEQFF.

CDR3 residues: CASSLGLGGSMSVETQYF. The chain joins TRBV13 to TRBJ2-5; TCRdb's D gene call, TRBD1, goes unchecked for lack of DNA. This CDR3 is 18 amino acids long. Germline V gene data show CDR1 as PRHDT and CDR2 as FYEKMQ (reference sequence).